These 15 T cell receptor beta chains share one sample of origin, sequenced in a study of blood T cell repertoires in COVID-19. TCRdb's table, derived via immunoSEQ multiplex PCR, lists solely in-frame clones and lacks some. The top ten clones hold less than 1.5% of a sample with roughly 430,000 clones, over 75% of them seen once. The specimen was PBMCs or T cells enriched from blood (not recorded which). Every receptor here comes from a young woman who had been exposed to COVID-19.

The V gene is TRBV24-1, the J gene TRBJ2-3, with TRBD2 matching 9 bases. The trim removed 3 bases at V and 2 bases at J, leaving 5 bases unmatched. CDR3 length equals 16 residues. CDR1 and CDR2 (germline): KGHDR, SFDVKD. Here the CDR3 reads CATSDGASGATDTQYF. For the CDR3, the DNA is TGTGCCACCAGTGATGGGGCTAGCGGGGCCACAGATACGCAGTATTTT.

CDR3 in amino acids: CASSSHREGGITDTQYF. For the CDR3, the DNA is TGTGCCAGCAGCTCCCACAGGGAAGGGGGTATCACAGATACGCAGTATTTT. This rearrangement joins TRBV7-2 to TRBJ2-3; possible D gene TRBD1, 6 bases. The CDR3 contains 17 residues. Trimming stripped 4 bases from V and 2 bases from J, with 19 bases between. Per germline, CDR1 SGHTA and CDR2 FQGNSA.

V usage is TRBV2 and J usage is TRBJ1-1; 8 bases map to TRBD1. The CDR3 is 16 amino acids. CDR1 and CDR2 from the germline V gene are SNHLY and FYNNEI. Trimming took 9 bases from V and 3 from J; bases not matched to a gene: 15. CDR3: CARRGRTGTGDTEAFF. For the CDR3, the DNA is TGTGCCAGGCGGGGGCGAACCGGGACAGGTGACACTGAAGCTTTCTTT. The whole variable domain, remainder taken from reference TRBV2 and TRBJ1-1, is EPEVTQTPSHQVTQMGQEVILRCVPISNHLYFYWYRQILGQKVEFLVSFYNNEISEKSEIFDDQFSVERPDGSNFTLKIRSTKLEDSAMYFCARRGRTGTGDTEAFFGQGTRLTVV.

This chain uses TRBV4-3 with TRBJ1-2, with 7 bases that match TRBD1. CDR3 length equals 14 residues. Losses at the gene ends were 3 bases for V and 4 bases for J; bases not matched to a gene: 5. Per the germline V gene, CDR1 is LGHNA and CDR2 is YSLEER. CDR3 sequence reads: CASSQQTGPYGYTF. CDR3 DNA sequence: TGCGCCAGCAGCCAGCAGACAGGGCCCTATGGCTACACCTTC.

J is TRBJ1-4 and V is TRBV9; the match to TRBD1 covers 8 bases. The CDR3 loop spans 16 amino acids. Trimming removed 0 bases from V and 8 bases from J; junction bases left unmatched: 9. CDR1 is SGDLS, CDR2 YYNGEE, per germline. In nucleotides, the CDR3 is TGTGCCAGCAGCGTAGAAGTCCAGGGGGCGCGCGAAAAACTGTTTTTT. Residues: CASSVEVQGAREKLFF.

CDR3 loop: CASNPRTGGTGELFF. The CDR3 DNA reads as TGCGCCAGCAATCCCAGGACAGGCGGCACCGGGGAGCTGTTTTTT. V is TRBV5-1 and J is TRBJ2-2; the match to TRBD1 covers 7 bases. V trimming: 6 bases; J trimming: 4 bases; junction bases outside the gene matches: 9. There are 15 residues in the CDR3. Germline V gene sequence: CDR1 SGHRS, CDR2 YFSETQ.

This rearrangement joins TRBV5-1 to TRBJ2-7, with TRBD1 as a possible D gene (6 bases). Trimming removed 0 bases from V and 3 bases from J, with 19 bases in between. The CDR3 extends over 17 amino acids. The V gene's germline CDR1 is SGHRS and CDR2 YFSETQ. DNA for the CDR3: TGCGCCAGCAGCTTGGATCTTACAGGGCAAACACTCTACGAGCAGTACTTC. As protein: CASSLDLTGQTLYEQYF.

The chain recombines TRBV10-2 with TRBJ2-7; 14 bases are a match to TRBD2. Germline trimming cut 3 bases from V and 6 bases from J; bases unmatched to any gene: 10. The CDR3 length is 17 residues. Per germline, CDR1 WSHSY and CDR2 SAAADI. CDR3 region: CASSDYGTSGSLVEQYF. In nucleotides, the CDR3 is TGCGCCAGCAGTGACTATGGGACTAGCGGGAGTCTGGTCGAGCAGTACTTC.

V usage is TRBV28 and J usage is TRBJ2-7; 9 nucleotides align to TRBD1. J lost 7 bases, V lost 7 bases, and 8 bases had no gene match. The CDR3 is made up of 13 amino acids. Germline loops: CDR1 MDHEN, CDR2 SYDVKM. The CDR3 loop reads CASNKQGAREQYF. The CDR3 DNA reads as TGTGCCAGCAATAAACAGGGGGCGAGGGAGCAGTACTTC.

The rearrangement joins TRBV12-3 or TRBV12-4 to TRBJ1-4, with 9 nucleotides matching TRBD1. The V and J ends lost 6 bases and 7 bases, in that order; junction bases with no gene match: 3. This CDR3 is 13 amino acids long. CDR3 sequence (DNA): TGTGCCAGCAGGGGGACAGGGCTTGAAAAACTGTTTTTT. This gives the protein CASRGTGLEKLFF.

In its sample, this clone was seen once. This rearrangement joins TRBV6-5 to TRBJ2-7, with D possibly being TRBD2 (5 bases). Trimming stripped 2 bases from V and 6 bases from J, with 11 bases between. The V gene's germline CDR1 is MNHEY and CDR2 SVGAGI. CDR3 length: 13 residues. The CDR3 nucleotides are TGTGCCAGCAGTTACACATCAGAGGGCGAGCAGTACTTC. This translates into CASSYTSEGEQYF.

This rearrangement joins TRBV19 to TRBJ2-6; D uncertain. The V end was cut by 5 bases, the J end by 1 base, with 6 bases between. This CDR3 spans 14 amino acids. Germline CDR1 is LNHDA and CDR2 is SQIVND (reference sequence). CDR3 bases: TGTGCCAGTAGTTTAAATTCTGGGGCCAACGTCCTGACTTTC. Protein: CASSLNSGANVLTF.

The chain has TRBV28 and TRBJ1-4; a possible D gene is TRBD1 (5 bases). Germline V lookup: CDR1 MDHEN, CDR2 SYDVKM. The CDR3 covers 14 residues. V gave up 5 bases and J gave up 7 bases, with 14 bases separating them. For the CDR3, the DNA is TGTGCCAGCAGTCACGGAGGGGTAGGTGAAAAACTGTTTTTT. Amino acids: CASSHGGVGEKLFF.

The genes are TRBV29-1 and TRBJ1-1; D not certain. CDR1 and CDR2 from the germline V gene are SQVTM and ANQGSEA. There are 13 residues in the CDR3. V lost 6 bases to trimming and J lost 5 bases, with 16 bases between them. The CDR3 coding sequence is TGCAGCGTCGTACAAAAAGCGGGAACTGAAGCTTTCTTT. Translated, it gives CSVVQKAGTEAFF.

This clone came up once. This chain joins TRBV30 and TRBJ1-1; 8 positions agree with TRBD1. The junction had 4 bases not matched to a gene; V was cut back by 0 bases and J by 4 bases. CDR3 length: 14 amino acids. Germline CDR1 is GTSNPN and CDR2 is SVGIG (reference sequence). The CDR3 nucleotides read TGTGCCTGGAGTGTACAGGGGGTTGCCACTGAAGCTTTCTTT. Encoded protein: CAWSVQGVATEAFF. The whole variable domain, remainder taken from reference TRBV30 and TRBJ1-1, is SQTIHQWPATLVQPVGSPLSLECTVEGTSNPNLYWYRQAAGRGLQLLFYSVGIGQISSEVPQNLSASRPQDRQFILSSKKLLLSDSGFYLCAWSVQGVATEAFFGQGTRLTVV.